These 3 T cell receptor beta chains came from one sample sequenced in a study of cytomegalovirus exposure and HLA in healthy donors. PCR employed 60 Vbeta and 13 Jbeta primers. TCRdb's copy holds only in-frame clones and misses some; the assay was immunoSEQ multiplex PCR. The sample shows 120,000 to 150,000 clones, roughly four fifths of them seen only once. Sequencing input: PBMCs. The source is a human donor in good health.

This clone was seen a few times. The chain recombines TRBV2 with TRBJ2-3; D gene ambiguous. V lost 6 bases to trimming and J lost 6 bases, with 10 bases between them. This CDR3 has 12 residues. CDR1 is SNHLY, CDR2 FYNNEI, per germline. CDR3 loop: CASRLLADTQYF. As DNA, the CDR3 is TGTGCCAGCAGACTACTTGCGGATACGCAGTATTTT.

With regard to this clone: Relative to the germline gene, one junction end is altered; a read error may explain this. In the same sample, other DNA sequences code for this CDR3. The V and J genes are TRBV6-4 and TRBJ1-2; TRBD1 matches 10 bases. This CDR3 region has 14 residues. Germline CDR1 reads MRHNA; CDR2 reads SNTAGT. CDR3 in DNA: TGTGCCAGTAGTGACCTCGGACAGGGGGGTGGCTACACCTTC. Encoded protein: CASSDLGQGGGYTF.

This clone was detected only a few times. The chain carries TRBV11-2 and TRBJ2-1; 9 nucleotides align to TRBD1. V lost 6 bases and J lost 5; bases outside the gene matches: 8. The CDR3 is 15 residues long. Per the germline V gene, CDR1 is SGHAT and CDR2 is FQNNGV. This CDR3 reads CASRSPGTGNNEQFF. As DNA, the CDR3 is TGTGCCAGCAGGTCCCCCGGGACAGGGAACAATGAGCAGTTCTTC.